This T cell receptor beta chain was captured in a study of T cells expressing NK-cell markers. Study as a whole: Sorted CD3+CD56+NKG2C+, CD3+CD56+NKG2C- and CD3+CD56-NKG2C+ T cells supplied TCR beta repertoires. Seropositivity for HCMV was found in seven of the eight sequenced donors, with one seronegative.

The CDR3 consists of 14 residues. Germline CDR1 and CDR2: DFQATT and SNEGSKA (reference sequence). TCRdb re-called the 5' RACE reads and catalogs CDR3 proteins one per entry, DNA excluded. The sample has approximately 460,000 distinct CDR3 sequences; the top ten hold roughly 8%. The V and J genes are TRBV20-1 and TRBJ1-6; TCRdb indicates TRBD1, and absent DNA this call remains unverified. The sequence was collected from a woman aged 18 to 75 in good health. The sequencing sample was made of blood T cells: a sorted CD56 or NKG2C T cell subset, CD4+ or CD8+ T cells, or bulk PBMC T cells (not recorded which). This CDR3 reads CSASGGSDNSPLHF.